Here is one T cell receptor beta chain with its context. This clonotype was counted ten times or more. Its binding antigen is unknown. Base qualities are not provided; no much larger clone lies one nucleotide away. Library generation was performed with RACE. Instrument on record: NextSeq 500. Library preparation attached unique molecular identifiers to individual cDNA molecules for quantitative, reproducible TCR counting. The study's own analysis went as follows. Samples had a median of roughly 91,000 TCRs, with a range from about 23,224 to 700,000. V, J and CDR3 annotation of the TCR reads was carried out using the Decombinator software suite. For the PS versus PT1 abundance plots, all samples were subsampled to the same number of TCRs (28,000). TCRs were defined as expanded if absent before sensitization and observed at least eight times at the 2-week time point. The public reads were run again by TCRdb, first through fastp at Q25 and then through MiXCR, and only productive beta chains were kept. All rows with the same CDR3 protein become a single entry with the most common DNA and genes. TCRdb's processing, not the study's, gives the V and J calls here. The sample profile shows more than 35,000 distinct CDR3 sequences; roughly 13% of them were found once. Of the sample, around 2% is held by the ten largest clones.

These data originate in a study of human T cells and chemical hapten exposure listed by TCRdb under 2021. The study in broad terms: For sensitization, 2% DPC in acetone was applied to a roughly 2 cm by roughly 2 cm area of upper inner arm skin. Throughout the study period of around 25 weeks, patients also received therapeutic DPC doses to the scalp every week. Patch tests used Finn chambers with 0.01% DPC on the upper back, scored after 6 days by International Contact Dermatitis Research Group standards. The mostly female patient cohort included alopecia areata with under or over 50% scalp involvement, alopecia totalis and alopecia universalis. The libraries were sequenced as a pool, and the TCR yield per sample differed mostly because of small variations in library volumes within the pool. Peripheral blood TCR repertoire changes were tracked in vivo in alopecia patients during primary and secondary sensitization to the hapten diphenylcyclopropenone (DPC). Blood samples were taken from patients before sensitization (week 0) and at 2, 6 and about 24 weeks after DPC sensitization. Nearly 30 alopecia patients provided blood for TCR sequencing at one to four time points (pre-sensitization, 2, 6 and 24 weeks). Both TCR alpha and TCR beta chains were sequenced from each blood RNA sample. Study-wide conclusions, independent of this receptor: After repeated subsampling, the strength of the expansion versus patch-test correlation and the threshold at which it became significant changed. Significantly more large CDR3 similarity clusters were formed by expanded TCRs than by pre-sensitization or healthy control sets, consistent with antigen-driven responses. The number of TCRs above 1 in 1000 frequency did not change with DPC sensitization; there was no evidence of global repertoire structure alterations. Because every patient had alopecia, a presumed autoimmune disease, the patients' immune response might differ from that of healthy individuals. Patch test score was positively correlated with the number of PT1 expanded TCRs, with significance at thresholds 8, 16 and 32 but not at 4.

Interpreted using the paper, the time point label stands for: patch test 3, about 24 weeks after DPC sensitization. The sample's treatment or condition label is to be understood as: therapeutic diphenylcyclopropenone sensitization with weekly scalp DPC. Total RNA was extracted from unfractionated whole blood that had been collected in Tempus Blood RNA tubes. At every patch-test visit, the blood draw took place before the patch test was put on. To be eligible, patients had to be aged 18 to 70, diagnosed with alopecia and judged suitable for DPC therapy, while pregnant patients were excluded. From the germline V gene (reference sequence), CDR1 is DFQATT and CDR2 is SNEGSKA. Compared with germline, V lacks 6 bases and J lacks 0 bases; bases without a gene match: 8. The CDR3 spans 16 residues, from the cysteine through the phenylalanine. Only the CDR3 DNA stays, 48 bases, in frame from base 1.

Source: whole blood, taken in connection with sensitization to the hapten diphenylcyclopropenone (DPC). This receptor was obtained from a woman between 35 and 50 years old with alopecia areata. Some clones in this sample may be carry-over from other donors' samples. This receptor chain uses TRBV20-1 and TRBJ2-1, with TRBD2 matching 10 junction bases. The CDR3 loop reads CSARKPSGSSYNEQFF. The DNA is TGCAGTGCCCGAAAGCCTAGCGGGAGCTCCTACAATGAGCAGTTCTTC.